Listed below are T cell receptor beta chains from one sample, sequenced in a study of T-cell memory formation after mild COVID-19. TCRdb used MiXCR to reprocess the 5' RACE reads, holding one entry per CDR3 protein. The sample shows hundreds of thousands of distinct CDR3 sequences, roughly 21% of them seen only once. The source material was PBMCs or a T cell subset sorted from them (not recorded which). These receptors were obtained from an adult woman who had mild COVID-19 (a few samples of this study predate the infection). Cell type and time point are not known. Each CDR3 is given with its conserved first and last residue.

j_call v_call cdr3_length cdr3_aa
TRBJ2-1 TRBV11-1 15 CASSFRTSPGNEQFF
TRBJ1-2 TRBV12-3/TRBV12-4 12 CASSPLQDGYTF
TRBJ2-4 TRBV7-9 12 CASSDGGQPKYF
TRBJ2-5 TRBV19 13 CASSRTSGETQYF
TRBJ1-4 TRBV6-6 14 CASSYGALNEKLFF
TRBJ2-6 TRBV29-1 13 CSVFYSGANVLTF
TRBJ2-2 TRBV7-2 15 CASSQGRVTAGELFF
TRBJ1-1 TRBV5-1 15 CASSLAVHGSTEAFF
TRBJ2-2 TRBV29-1 14 CSVPGTRGTGELFF
TRBJ2-3 TRBV6-6 13 CAIQSRSTDTQYF
TRBJ1-5 TRBV29-1 12 CSACDSNQPQHF
TRBJ1-5 TRBV7-9 16 CASSPLDRYSNQPQHF
TRBJ2-5 TRBV5-5 13 CASRILVQETQYF
TRBJ2-5 TRBV4-3 15 CASSQDQGNRETQYF
TRBJ2-7 TRBV29-1 13 CSVETGRNDEQYF
TRBJ1-5 TRBV7-2 15 CASSLVGGENQPQHF
TRBJ2-1 TRBV7-8 18 CASTHLGSGTTSYNEQFF